Below are 20 T cell receptor beta chains sequenced from a single sample in a study of beta chain features in type 1 diabetes. All of the isolated RNA was reverse transcribed, so expressed TCRB transcripts were sequenced. The method was immunoSEQ multiplex PCR; TCRdb's version includes in-frame clones alone and lacks a portion of them. The sample carries hundreds of thousands of clones, approximately 15% recorded once. Sequencing used naive CD4+ T cells from blood. These receptors were taken from a man aged 25-45 years in good health.

This clone has a handful of counts. J is TRBJ2-5 and V is TRBV18; the D is unclear. The germline V and J ends were trimmed by 0 bases and 5 bases, with 13 bases remaining between them. Per germline, CDR1 KGHSH and CDR2 LQKENI. The CDR3 is 15 residues long. The CDR3 spells CASSPPSFSTETQYF. The CDR3 region has the DNA TGTGCCAGCTCACCACCGAGTTTTTCTACGGAGACCCAGTACTTC.

This clone showed up just a few times. The V gene is TRBV25-1, the J gene TRBJ2-3; D is undetermined. V shed 4 bases and J shed 3 bases, with 5 bases lying between them. The germline V gene has CDR1 MGHDK and CDR2 SYGVNS. The CDR3 totals 12 residues. DNA for the CDR3: TGTGCCAGCAGTGTCGGGACAGATACGCAGTATTTT. Amino acids: CASSVGTDTQYF.

This chain connects TRBV6-5 to TRBJ2-5, with D perhaps matching TRBD1 (6 bases). Germline-derived CDR1 and CDR2 are MNHEY and SVGAGI. This CDR3 is 15 amino acids long. V was trimmed by 5 bases and J by 4 bases, leaving 17 bases between them. CDR3 nucleotide sequence: TGTGCCAGCAGTATTACAGGGATGCGGCGAGAGACCCAGTACTTC. This translates into CASSITGMRRETQYF.

There are a few counts of this clone. The V gene is TRBV11-3, the J gene TRBJ2-3; 12 bases fit TRBD2. CDR3 size: 14 residues. V lost 5 bases and J lost 10; bases outside the gene matches: 7. Germline values: CDR1 SGHNT, CDR2 YENEEA. CDR3 coding DNA: TGTGCCAGCAGCATCGGACTAGCGGGAATGTCGCAGTATTTT. Its protein product is CASSIGLAGMSQYF.

The rearrangement joins TRBV7-9 to TRBJ1-1; 9 positions agree with TRBD1. The germline gives CDR1 SEHNR, CDR2 FQNEAQ (reference sequence). V lost 5 bases to trimming and J lost 3 bases; unmatched junction nucleotides: 4. The CDR3 covers 14 residues. CDR3 sequence (DNA): TGTGCCAGCAGCAAGACAGGGGGGGACACTGAAGCTTTCTTT. This translates into CASSKTGGDTEAFF. The complete variable domain, with remaining parts taken from reference TRBV7-9 and TRBJ1-1, reads DTGVSQNPRHKITKRGQNVTFRCDPISEHNRLYWYRQTLGQGPEFLTYFQNEAQLEKSRLLSDRFSAERPKGSFSTLEIQRTEQGDSAMYLCASSKTGGDTEAFFGQGTRLTVV.

This chain connects TRBV7-6 to TRBJ2-3, with TRBD2 as a possible D gene (5 bases). The CDR3 is 14 residues long. The V and J ends lost 3 bases and 1 base respectively, with 8 bases between them. Germline CDR1 is SGHVS and CDR2 is FNYEAQ. The CDR3, as DNA: TGTGCCAGCAGCTTCCCCGGGGGCACAGATACGCAGTATTTT. Protein product: CASSFPGGTDTQYF.

A note on this clone: Germline is not matched at one junction end, which may reflect a read error. The DNA of the CDR3 is TGCAACGTTGCCGATCCGGGACAGGGGAACACCATATATTTT. This sequence encodes CNVADPGQGNTIYF. The chain uses TRBV29-1 and TRBJ1-3; 10 nucleotides line up with TRBD1. Germline V gives CDR1 SQVTM, CDR2 ANQGSEA. The CDR3 is made up of 14 amino acids.

This clone was detected a few times. The rearrangement uses TRBV7-2 and TRBJ2-3; maybe TRBD1 (5 bases). From germline, CDR1 is SGHTA and CDR2 FQGNSA. This CDR3 has 13 residues. Trimming cost V 5 bases and J 2 bases, with 8 bases left between them. The CDR3 DNA is TGTGCCAGCAGCGGACAATTCACAGATACGCAGTATTTT. This encodes CASSGQFTDTQYF.

The CDR3 region has the DNA TGTGCCAGCAGCCGACCAGAGACTGGGGCCAACGTCCTGACTTTC. This codes for CASSRPETGANVLTF. The chain recombines TRBV7-2 with TRBJ2-6; D gene unclear. V gave up 5 bases and J gave up 2 bases, with 10 bases separating them. This CDR3 has 15 amino acids. The germline V gene encodes CDR1 SGHTA and CDR2 FQGNSA.

This clone was recorded a few times. The chain links TRBV7-2 to TRBJ2-3; TRBD2 might be the D (6 bases). Trimming cost V 4 bases and J 2 bases, with 13 bases left between them. CDR1 is SGHTA, CDR2 FQGNSA, per germline. The CDR3 consists of 15 residues. CDR3 in amino acids: CASSSGLEFTDTQYF. The CDR3 DNA follows: TGTGCCAGCAGCTCGGGACTGGAGTTCACAGATACGCAGTATTTT.

In nucleotides, the CDR3 is TGTGCCATCAGTACTAGCGGGGATGCCCAGACCCAGTACTTC. Protein: CAISTSGDAQTQYF. The chain is built from TRBV10-3 and TRBJ2-5; 10 bases align to TRBD2. This CDR3 spans 14 amino acids. J gave up 6 bases and V 5 bases, and 6 bases lay outside the gene matches. Germline CDR1 reads ENHRY; CDR2 reads SYGVKD.

This chain joins TRBV7-9 and TRBJ2-5; D not certain. The CDR3 runs 12 residues. Trimming removed 1 base from V and 9 bases from J, with 9 bases in between. Germline V gene sequence: CDR1 SEHNR, CDR2 FQNEAQ (reference sequence). CDR3 nucleotides: TGTGCCAGCAGCTTAGGAACTCGGGCCCAGTACTTC. Translated: CASSLGTRAQYF.

This clone was seen only a few times. The chain combines TRBV19 with TRBJ2-1, with a weak D call TRBD2 (7 bases). The germline V gene encodes CDR1 LNHDA and CDR2 SQIVND (reference sequence). V was trimmed by 5 bases and J by 9 bases, leaving 17 bases between them. The CDR3 spans 14 residues. The CDR3 spells CASSEPGGGLEQFF. The CDR3, as DNA: TGTGCCAGTAGTGAACCTGGCGGGGGCCTTGAGCAGTTCTTC.

This sequence joins TRBV14 and TRBJ2-6; 10 bases fit TRBD1. The J segment lost 2 bases and the V segment lost 4 bases, leaving 5 bases of the junction unmatched. This CDR3 comprises 17 residues. Germline assignment: CDR1 SGHDN and CDR2 FVKESK. This CDR3 reads CASSPRDRGTGANVLTF. The CDR3 DNA reads TGTGCCAGCAGCCCCCGGGACAGGGGAACTGGGGCCAACGTCCTGACTTTC.

This clone was counted a few times. V usage is TRBV9 and J usage is TRBJ1-6; TRBD1 matches 8 bases. V shed 3 bases, J shed 3 bases, and the junction held 5 bases outside the gene matches. The CDR3 length is 16 residues. Germline CDR1 and CDR2: SGDLS and YYNGEE. As DNA, the CDR3 is TGTGCCAGCAGCGACGGACAGGGCAACTATAATTCACCCCTCCACTTT. Protein product: CASSDGQGNYNSPLHF.

V is TRBV30 and J is TRBJ1-1; D is uncertain. This CDR3 spans 11 amino acids. The germline V gene encodes CDR1 GTSNPN and CDR2 SVGIG (reference sequence). V was trimmed by 1 base and J by 10 bases, leaving 10 bases between them. The CDR3 bases are TGTGCCTGGAGTGCGGGAGCAGTAGCTTTCTTT. As protein: CAWSAGAVAFF.

This chain uses TRBV27 with TRBJ2-1, with D uncertain. Germline V gives CDR1 MNHEY, CDR2 SMNVEV (reference sequence). This CDR3 has 16 amino acids. V was clipped by 2 bases and J by 0 bases, with 11 bases between them. The CDR3 DNA follows: TGTGCCAGCAGTTTACTAGGCCTTTTCTCCTACAATGAGCAGTTCTTC. Its protein product is CASSLLGLFSYNEQFF.

There are a few counts of this clone. The V gene is TRBV19, the J gene TRBJ2-7; 7 bases are a match to TRBD1. Germline loops: CDR1 LNHDA, CDR2 SQIVND (reference sequence). The CDR3 sequence is 14 residues long. Trimming removed 9 bases from V and 0 bases from J; junction bases left unmatched: 8. The CDR3 nucleotides read TGTGCCAGCAAGGACAGGTTCAGCTCCTACGAGCAGTACTTC. It encodes CASKDRFSSYEQYF.

In this sample, this clone turned up a few times. The gene calls are TRBV5-4 and TRBJ1-1; unclear D gene. V shed 3 bases and J shed 3 bases, with 18 bases lying between them. CDR3 length: 16 residues. Germline CDR1 and CDR2: SGHNT and YYREEE (reference sequence). In nucleotides, the CDR3 is TGTGCCAGCAGCTCTCAAAGTGCGGGGAGGGACACTGAAGCTTTCTTT. This sequence encodes CASSSQSAGRDTEAFF.

This clone was counted only a few times. The CDR3 DNA follows: TGTGCCAGCAGCCACCGGGACAGTCTGTTTTTT. It codes for CASSHRDSLFF. The chain combines TRBV4-2 with TRBJ1-4; TRBD1 matches at 7 bases. The CDR3 is made up of 11 amino acids. After removal of 3 bases from V and 14 bases from J, the junction contained 3 bases not matched to a gene. The germline V gene has CDR1 LGHNA and CDR2 YNFKEQ.